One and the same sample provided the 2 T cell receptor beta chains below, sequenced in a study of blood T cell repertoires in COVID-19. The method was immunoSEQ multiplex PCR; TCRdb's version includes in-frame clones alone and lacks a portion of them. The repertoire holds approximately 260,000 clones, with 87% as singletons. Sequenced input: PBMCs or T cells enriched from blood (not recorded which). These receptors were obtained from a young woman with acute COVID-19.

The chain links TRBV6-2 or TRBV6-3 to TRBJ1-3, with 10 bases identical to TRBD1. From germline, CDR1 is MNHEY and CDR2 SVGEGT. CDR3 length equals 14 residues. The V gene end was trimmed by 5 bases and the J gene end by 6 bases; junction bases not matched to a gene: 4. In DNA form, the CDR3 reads TGTGCCAGCAGTCCCGGGACAGGGGAAAACACCATATATTTT. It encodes CASSPGTGENTIYF.

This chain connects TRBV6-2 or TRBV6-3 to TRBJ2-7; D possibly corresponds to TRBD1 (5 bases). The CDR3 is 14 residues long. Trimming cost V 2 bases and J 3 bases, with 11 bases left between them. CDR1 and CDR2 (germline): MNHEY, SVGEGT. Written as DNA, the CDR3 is TGTGCCAGCAGTTACGGGGCAGGGCGCTACGAGCAGTACTTC. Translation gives CASSYGAGRYEQYF.